Listed here are 4 T cell receptor beta chains from one sample, sequenced in a study of cytomegalovirus exposure and HLA in healthy donors. Amplification used 60 Vbeta primers and 13 Jbeta primers. Some clones are missing from TCRdb's copy, which holds only in-frame ones; the method was immunoSEQ multiplex PCR. This sample has 120,000 to 150,000 clones; 60% to 85% occur once, and the top ten carry 6.7%. The specimen was PBMCs. Source of these receptors: a woman aged 40 to 55 in good health and CMV-seropositive.

The chain links TRBV30 to TRBJ2-6; a possible D gene is TRBD2 (5 bases). CDR3 length equals 15 residues. Trimming removed 4 bases from V and 11 bases from J, with 21 bases in between. Germline-derived CDR1 and CDR2 are GTSNPN and SVGIG (reference sequence). CDR3 bases: TGTGCCTGGAAGGGTACGGACTCCTCAGTGTACGTCCTGACTTTC. Its protein is CAWKGTDSSVYVLTF.

The V gene is TRBV29-1, the J gene TRBJ1-2; tentative D call: TRBD1 (6 bases). This CDR3 has 13 amino acids. V dropped 4 bases and J dropped 3 bases, with 12 bases sitting between them. CDR1 and CDR2 (germline): SQVTM, ANQGSEA. The DNA of the CDR3 is TGCAGCGTTGGGGCAGGGGCTTACTATGGCTACACCTTC. The encoded protein is CSVGAGAYYGYTF.

V usage is TRBV2 and J usage is TRBJ2-1, with TRBD2 identical over 12 bases. V shed 8 bases and J 11 bases; nucleotides not matched to a gene: 13. The CDR3 runs to 15 residues. From germline, CDR1 is SNHLY and CDR2 FYNNEI. CDR3 loop: CASGKRTSGANKQFF. The CDR3 region has the DNA TGTGCCAGCGGAAAAAGGACTAGCGGGGCGAATAAGCAGTTCTTC.

The chain uses TRBV2 and TRBJ2-7, with D hard to call. Trimming left V 6 bases short and J 0 bases short, with 12 bases between. The CDR3 runs 14 residues. The germline CDR1 and CDR2 sequences are SNHLY and FYNNEI. Written as DNA, the CDR3 is TGTGCCAGCAGACGGCAGGCGAGCTCCTACGAGCAGTACTTC. Protein product: CASRRQASSYEQYF.